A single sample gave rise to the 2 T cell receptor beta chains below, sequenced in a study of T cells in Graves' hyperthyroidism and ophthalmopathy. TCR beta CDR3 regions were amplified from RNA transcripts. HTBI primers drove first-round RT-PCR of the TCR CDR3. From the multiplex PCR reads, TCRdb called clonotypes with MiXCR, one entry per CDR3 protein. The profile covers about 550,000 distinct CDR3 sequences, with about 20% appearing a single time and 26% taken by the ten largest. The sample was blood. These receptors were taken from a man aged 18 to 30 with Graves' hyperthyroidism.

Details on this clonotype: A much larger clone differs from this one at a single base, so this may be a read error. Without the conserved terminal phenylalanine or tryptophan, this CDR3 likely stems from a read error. The CDR3 sequence is CAGGSPQHL. CDR3 coding DNA: TGTGCCGGCGGGTCGCCCCAGCATTTG. This chain uses TRBV7-3 with TRBJ1-5; D gene uncertain. This CDR3 region has 9 residues. V dropped 11 bases and J dropped 9 bases, with 8 bases sitting between them. Germline assignment: CDR1 SGHTA and CDR2 FQGTGA.

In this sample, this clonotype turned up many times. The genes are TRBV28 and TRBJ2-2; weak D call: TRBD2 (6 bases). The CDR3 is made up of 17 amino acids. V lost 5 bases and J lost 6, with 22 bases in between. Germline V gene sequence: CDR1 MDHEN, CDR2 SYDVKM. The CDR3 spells CASSPNDWGVFAGELFF. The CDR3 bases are TGTGCCAGCAGTCCTAACGATTGGGGGGTTTTTGCCGGGGAGCTGTTTTTT.